The clone carrying this T cell receptor beta chain was observed a few times. Its antigen is not identified. These data originate in a study of T cell responses to AZD1222 COVID-19 vaccine. Whole-study findings and limits: Clonal diversity may have been underestimated, and the donors were mostly white British, with more females than males.

Data came from immunoSEQ multiplex PCR; TCRdb stores just in-frame clones and leaves some out. The sample lists 50,000 to 55,000 clones, approximately 84% occurring once. The sequencing used peripheral blood, collected on day 0 of AZD1222 vaccination. This clonotype originated in an adult in good health.

CDR3 protein: CASRPNWRLNTEAFF. The DNA of the CDR3 is TGTGCCAGCAGACCCAATTGGCGGTTGAACACTGAAGCTTTCTTT. The chain links TRBV6-5 to TRBJ1-1; D ambiguous. This CDR3 contains 15 residues. V was pared by 6 bases and J by 0 bases, with 14 bases between. CDR1 is MNHEY, CDR2 SVGAGI, per germline.